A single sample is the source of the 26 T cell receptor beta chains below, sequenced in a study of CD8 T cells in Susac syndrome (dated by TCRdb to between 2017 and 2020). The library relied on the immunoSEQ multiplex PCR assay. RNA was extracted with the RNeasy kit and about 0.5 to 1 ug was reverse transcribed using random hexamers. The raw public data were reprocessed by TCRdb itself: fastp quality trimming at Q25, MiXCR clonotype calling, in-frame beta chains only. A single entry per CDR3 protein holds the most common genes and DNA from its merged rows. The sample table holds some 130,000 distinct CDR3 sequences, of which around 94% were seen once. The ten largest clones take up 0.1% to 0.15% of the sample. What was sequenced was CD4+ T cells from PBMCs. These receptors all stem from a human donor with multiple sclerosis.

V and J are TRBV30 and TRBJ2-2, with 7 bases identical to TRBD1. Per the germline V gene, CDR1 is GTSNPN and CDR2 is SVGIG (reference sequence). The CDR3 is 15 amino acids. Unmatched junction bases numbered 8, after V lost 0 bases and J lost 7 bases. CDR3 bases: TGTGCCTGGAGTGTACTTGACAGGGCAGACGGGGAGCTGTTTTTT. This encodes CAWSVLDRADGELFF. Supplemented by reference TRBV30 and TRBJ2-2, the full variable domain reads SQTIHQWPATLVQPVGSPLSLECTVEGTSNPNLYWYRQAAGRGLQLLFYSVGIGQISSEVPQNLSASRPQDRQFILSSKKLLLSDSGFYLCAWSVLDRADGELFFGEGSRLTVL.

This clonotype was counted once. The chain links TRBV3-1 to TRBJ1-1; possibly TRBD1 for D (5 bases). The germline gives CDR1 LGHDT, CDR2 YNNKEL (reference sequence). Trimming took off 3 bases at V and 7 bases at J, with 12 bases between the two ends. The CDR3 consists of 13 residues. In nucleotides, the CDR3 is TGTGCCAGCAGCCAGGGGGGAACAGGTGAAGCTTTCTTT. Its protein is CASSQGGTGEAFF.

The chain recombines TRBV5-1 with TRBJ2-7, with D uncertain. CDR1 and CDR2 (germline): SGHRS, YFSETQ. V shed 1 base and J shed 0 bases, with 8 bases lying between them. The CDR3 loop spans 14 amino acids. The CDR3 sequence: CASSLTNPSYEQYF. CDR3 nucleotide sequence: TGCGCCAGCAGCTTGACGAATCCCTCCTACGAGCAGTACTTC.

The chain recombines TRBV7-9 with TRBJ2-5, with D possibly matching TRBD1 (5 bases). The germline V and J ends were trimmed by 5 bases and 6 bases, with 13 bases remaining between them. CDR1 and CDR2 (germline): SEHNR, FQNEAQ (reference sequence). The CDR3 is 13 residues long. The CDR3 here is CASSPKGIQTQYF. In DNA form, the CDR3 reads TGTGCCAGCAGCCCTAAGGGGATTCAGACCCAGTACTTC.

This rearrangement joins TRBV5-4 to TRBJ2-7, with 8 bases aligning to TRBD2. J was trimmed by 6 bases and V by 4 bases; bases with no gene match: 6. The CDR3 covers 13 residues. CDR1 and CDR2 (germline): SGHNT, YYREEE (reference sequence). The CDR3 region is CASSGGGRGEQYF. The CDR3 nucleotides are TGTGCCAGCAGCGGCGGGGGGAGGGGCGAGCAGTACTTC.

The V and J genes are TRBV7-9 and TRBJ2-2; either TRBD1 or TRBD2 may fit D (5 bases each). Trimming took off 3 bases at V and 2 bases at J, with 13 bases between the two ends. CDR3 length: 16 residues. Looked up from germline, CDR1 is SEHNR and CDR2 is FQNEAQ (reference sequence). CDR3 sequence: CASSLRQRGNTGELFF. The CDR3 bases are TGTGCCAGCAGCTTGAGACAGAGGGGTAACACCGGGGAGCTGTTTTTT.

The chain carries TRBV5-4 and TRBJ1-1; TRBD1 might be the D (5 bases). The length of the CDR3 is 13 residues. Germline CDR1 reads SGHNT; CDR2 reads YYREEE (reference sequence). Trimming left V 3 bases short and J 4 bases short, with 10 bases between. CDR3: CASSSHGGTEAFF. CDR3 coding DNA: TGTGCCAGCAGCTCTCATGGGGGCACTGAAGCTTTCTTT.

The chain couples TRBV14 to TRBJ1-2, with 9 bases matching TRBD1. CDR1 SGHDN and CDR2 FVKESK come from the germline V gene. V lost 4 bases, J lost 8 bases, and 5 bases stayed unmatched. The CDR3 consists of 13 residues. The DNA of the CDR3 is TGTGCCAGCAGCCCGCGACAGGGGGAAGGCTACACCTTC. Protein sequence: CASSPRQGEGYTF.

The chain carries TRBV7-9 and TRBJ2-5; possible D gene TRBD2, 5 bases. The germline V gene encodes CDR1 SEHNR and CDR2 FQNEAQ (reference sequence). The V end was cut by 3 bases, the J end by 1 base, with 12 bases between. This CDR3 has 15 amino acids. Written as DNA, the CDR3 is TGTGCCAGCAGCTTGCGGGCTACCTTCCAAGAGACCCAGTACTTC. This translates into CASSLRATFQETQYF.

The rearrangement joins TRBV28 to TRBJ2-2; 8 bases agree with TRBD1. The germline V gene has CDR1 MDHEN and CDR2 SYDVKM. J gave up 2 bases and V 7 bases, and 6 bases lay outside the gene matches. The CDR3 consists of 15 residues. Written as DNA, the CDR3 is TGTGCCAGCATTCCCGGGACAGGCAACACCGGGGAGCTGTTTTTT. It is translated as CASIPGTGNTGELFF.

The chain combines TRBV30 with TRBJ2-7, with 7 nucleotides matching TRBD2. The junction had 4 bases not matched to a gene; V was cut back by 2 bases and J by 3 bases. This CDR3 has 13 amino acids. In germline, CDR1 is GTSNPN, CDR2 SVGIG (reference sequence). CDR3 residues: CAWSFRDYYEQYF. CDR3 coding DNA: TGTGCCTGGAGTTTTCGGGACTACTACGAGCAGTACTTC.

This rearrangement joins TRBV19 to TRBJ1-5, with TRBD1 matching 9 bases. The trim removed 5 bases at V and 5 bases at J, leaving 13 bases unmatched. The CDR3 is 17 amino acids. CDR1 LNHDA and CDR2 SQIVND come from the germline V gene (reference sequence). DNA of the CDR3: TGTGCCAGTAGTCTCCCAGGACGGGACAGGGCACATCAGCCCCAGCATTTT. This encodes CASSLPGRDRAHQPQHF.

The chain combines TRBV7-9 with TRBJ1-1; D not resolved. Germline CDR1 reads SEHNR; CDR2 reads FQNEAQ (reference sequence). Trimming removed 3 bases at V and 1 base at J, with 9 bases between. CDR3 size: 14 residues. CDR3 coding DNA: TGTGCCAGCAGCTTCGGTTCCAGGAACACTGAAGCTTTCTTT. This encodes CASSFGSRNTEAFF.

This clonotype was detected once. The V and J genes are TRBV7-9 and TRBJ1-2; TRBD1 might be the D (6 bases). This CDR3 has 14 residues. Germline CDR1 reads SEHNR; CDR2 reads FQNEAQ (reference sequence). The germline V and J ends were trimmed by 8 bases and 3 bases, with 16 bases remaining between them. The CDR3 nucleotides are TGTGCCAGCGTCGGGGGCGATGTGGACTATGGCTACACCTTC. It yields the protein CASVGGDVDYGYTF.

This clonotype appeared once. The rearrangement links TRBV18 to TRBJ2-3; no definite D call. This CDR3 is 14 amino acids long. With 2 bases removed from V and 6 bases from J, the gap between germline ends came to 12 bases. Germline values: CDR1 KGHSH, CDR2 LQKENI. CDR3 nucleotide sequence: TGTGCCAGCTCACCAGGGCGAAATCAGGATACGCAGTATTTT. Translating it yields CASSPGRNQDTQYF.

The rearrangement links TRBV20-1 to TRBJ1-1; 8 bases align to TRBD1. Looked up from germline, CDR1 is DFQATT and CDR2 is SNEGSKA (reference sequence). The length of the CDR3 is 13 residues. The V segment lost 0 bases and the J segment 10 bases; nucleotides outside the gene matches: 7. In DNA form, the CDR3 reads TGCAGTGCTAGAGAGTGGACAGGGAGGGGAGCTTTCTTT. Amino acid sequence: CSAREWTGRGAFF.

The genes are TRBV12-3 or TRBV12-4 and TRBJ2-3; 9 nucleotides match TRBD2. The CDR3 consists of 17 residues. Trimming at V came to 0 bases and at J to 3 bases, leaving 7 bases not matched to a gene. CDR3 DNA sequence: TGTGCCAGCAGTTTAGCGCTGGGGCTAGCGGGGACAGATACGCAGTATTTT. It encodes CASSLALGLAGTDTQYF.

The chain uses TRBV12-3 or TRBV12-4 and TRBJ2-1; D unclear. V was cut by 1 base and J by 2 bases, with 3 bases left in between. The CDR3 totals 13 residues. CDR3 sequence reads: CASSLDPYNEQFF. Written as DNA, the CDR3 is TGTGCCAGCAGTTTAGATCCCTACAATGAGCAGTTCTTC.

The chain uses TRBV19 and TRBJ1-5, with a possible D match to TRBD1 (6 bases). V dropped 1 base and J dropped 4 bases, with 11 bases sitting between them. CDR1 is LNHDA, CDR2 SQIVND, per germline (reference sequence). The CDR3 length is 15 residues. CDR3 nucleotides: TGTGCCAGTAGTATAGTCACCCAGGGGAATCAGCCCCAGCATTTT. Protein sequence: CASSIVTQGNQPQHF.

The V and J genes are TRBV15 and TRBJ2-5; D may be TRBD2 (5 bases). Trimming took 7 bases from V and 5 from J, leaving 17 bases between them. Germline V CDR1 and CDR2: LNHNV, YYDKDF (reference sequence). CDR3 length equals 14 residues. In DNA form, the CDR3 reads TGTGCCACCACCTCGCTGGGAGCGACGGAGACCCAGTACTTC. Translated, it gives CATTSLGATETQYF.

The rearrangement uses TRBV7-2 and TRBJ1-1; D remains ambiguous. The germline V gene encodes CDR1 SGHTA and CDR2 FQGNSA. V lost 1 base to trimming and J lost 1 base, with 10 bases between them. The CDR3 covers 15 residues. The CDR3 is CASSLESGSNTEAFF. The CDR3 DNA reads TGTGCCAGCAGCTTAGAGTCGGGCTCGAACACTGAAGCTTTCTTT. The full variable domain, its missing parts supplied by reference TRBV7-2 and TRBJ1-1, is GAGVSQSPSNKVTEKGKDVELRCDPISGHTALYWYRQSLGQGLEFLIYFQGNSAPDKSGLPSDRFSAERTGGSVSTLTIQRTQQEDSAVYLCASSLESGSNTEAFFGQGTRLTVV.

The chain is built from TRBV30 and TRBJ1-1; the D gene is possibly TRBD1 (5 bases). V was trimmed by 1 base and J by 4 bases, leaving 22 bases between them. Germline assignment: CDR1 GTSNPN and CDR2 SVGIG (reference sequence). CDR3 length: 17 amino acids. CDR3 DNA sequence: TGTGCCTGGAGTGATAAGGGGAGGGGACGGGGAGGCACTGAAGCTTTCTTT. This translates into CAWSDKGRGRGGTEAFF.

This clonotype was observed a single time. CDR3 in DNA: TGTGCCAGCAGTGATGTCGGGACTAGCGGCTCCTACGAGCAGTACTTC. Amino acid sequence: CASSDVGTSGSYEQYF. The rearrangement links TRBV2 to TRBJ2-7, with TRBD2 matching over 11 bases. V lost 3 bases and J lost 0; bases outside the gene matches: 4. Germline values: CDR1 SNHLY, CDR2 FYNNEI. The CDR3 is made up of 16 amino acids.

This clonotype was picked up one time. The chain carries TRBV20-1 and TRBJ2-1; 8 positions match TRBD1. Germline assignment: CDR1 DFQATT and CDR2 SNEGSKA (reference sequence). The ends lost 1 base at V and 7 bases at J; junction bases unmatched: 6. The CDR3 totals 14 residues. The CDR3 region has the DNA TGCAGTGCTAGAGGCCAGGGGGCTGGAAATGAGCAGTTCTTC. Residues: CSARGQGAGNEQFF.

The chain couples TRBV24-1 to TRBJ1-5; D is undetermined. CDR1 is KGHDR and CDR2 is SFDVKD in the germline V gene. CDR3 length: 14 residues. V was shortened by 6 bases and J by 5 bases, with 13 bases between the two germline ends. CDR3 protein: CATSPSTRYQPQHF. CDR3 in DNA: TGTGCCACCAGTCCCAGCACCCGTTATCAGCCCCAGCATTTT.

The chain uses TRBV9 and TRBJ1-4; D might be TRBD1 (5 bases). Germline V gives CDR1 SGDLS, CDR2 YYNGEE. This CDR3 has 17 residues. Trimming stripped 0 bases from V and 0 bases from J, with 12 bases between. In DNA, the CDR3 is TGTGCCAGCAGCGTAGCGGTCGGGGCTGCAACTAATGAAAAACTGTTTTTT. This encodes CASSVAVGAATNEKLFF.